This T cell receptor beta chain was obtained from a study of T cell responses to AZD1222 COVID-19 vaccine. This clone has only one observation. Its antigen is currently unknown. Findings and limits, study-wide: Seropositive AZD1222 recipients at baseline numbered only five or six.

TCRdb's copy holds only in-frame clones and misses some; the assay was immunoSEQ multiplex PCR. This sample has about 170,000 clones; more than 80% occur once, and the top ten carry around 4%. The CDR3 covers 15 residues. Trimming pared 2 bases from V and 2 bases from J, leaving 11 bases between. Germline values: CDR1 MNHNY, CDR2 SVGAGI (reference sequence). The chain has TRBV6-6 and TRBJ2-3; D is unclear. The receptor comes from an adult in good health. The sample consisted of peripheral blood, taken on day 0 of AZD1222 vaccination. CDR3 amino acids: CASSYGKRFTDTQYF. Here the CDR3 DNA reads TGTGCCAGCAGTTACGGAAAGAGATTCACAGATACGCAGTATTTT.